The 14 T cell receptor beta chains in this list originate from one sample, sequenced in a study of tumor and adjacent non-tumor tissue in lung cancer. Three rounds of nested PCR, following a modified ARM-PCR protocol, produced the TCRbeta library. TCRdb reanalysed the multiplex PCR reads using MiXCR and keeps one entry per CDR3 protein. The sample lists 65,000 to 70,000 distinct CDR3 sequences; 60% were seen once. The template was RNA from unsorted bulk tissue. Sequencing used lung tumor tissue. The origin of the receptors is a man aged 50-59 years with non-small cell lung cancer.

This sequence joins TRBV12-3 or TRBV12-4 and TRBJ2-2; D unclear. With 8 bases removed from V and 4 bases from J, the gap between germline ends came to 17 bases. The CDR3 consists of 15 residues. The CDR3 nucleotides are TGTGCCAGCGGAACCTCGTGGATCGTCACCGGGGAGCTGTTTTTT. Protein: CASGTSWIVTGELFF.

Of note for this clonotype: No conserved phenylalanine or tryptophan is present at the end of the CDR3, so a read error is the likely explanation. The chain carries TRBV14 and TRBJ2-3, with TRBD2 as a possible D gene (7 bases). There are 16 residues in the CDR3. Germline values: CDR1 SGHDN, CDR2 FVKESK. Trimming removed 3 bases at V and 1 base at J, with 14 bases between. In DNA, the CDR3 is TGTGCCAGCAGCCAGCGGGGGCTGGCCGGCACAGATACGCAGTATTCT. The encoded protein is CASSQRGLAGTDTQYS.

V usage is TRBV7-8 and J usage is TRBJ2-3, with TRBD2 identical over 10 bases. V lost 5 bases, J lost 7 bases, and 9 bases stayed unmatched. The CDR3 is made up of 15 amino acids. Germline-derived CDR1 and CDR2 are SGHVS and FQNEAQ. In DNA, the CDR3 is TGTGCCAGCAGCCGCCGGACTAGCGGTGCAAATACGCAGTATTTT. The encoded protein is CASSRRTSGANTQYF. Full variable domain (rest looked up from reference TRBV7-8 and TRBJ2-3): GAGVSQSPRYKVAKRGQDVALRCDPISGHVSLFWYQQALGQGPEFLTYFQNEAQLDKSGLPSDRFFAERPEGSVSTLKIQRTQQEDSAVYLCASSRRTSGANTQYFGPGTRLTVL.

This clonotype was observed at least ten times. V gene TRBV12-3 or TRBV12-4 combines with J gene TRBJ2-6; 10 bases match TRBD1. V was pared by 0 bases and J by 0 bases, with 8 bases of the junction left unmatched. The CDR3 has 20 residues. This CDR3 reads CASSLAQGQGTRSGANVLTF. CDR3 nucleotides: TGTGCCAGCAGTTTAGCCCAGGGACAGGGGACTCGCTCTGGGGCCAACGTCCTGACTTTC.

In this sample, this clonotype is medium-sized. The chain has TRBV11-1 and TRBJ2-3; 9 nucleotides line up with TRBD2. The CDR3 spans 15 residues. Germline V CDR1 and CDR2: SGHAT, FQDESV (reference sequence). Trimming cost V 6 bases and J 1 base; bases outside gene matches: 5. CDR3 nucleotides: TGTGCCAGCAGACAACTAGCGGGTCGCACAGATACGCAGTATTTT. Translated: CASRQLAGRTDTQYF.

Details on this clonotype: One end of the junction does not line up with germline, which may come from a read error. CDR3 bases: TGTGTCATCAGTGAGGACAGGGGAAGCTCCTACGAGGAGTACTTC. This translates into CVISEDRGSSYEEYF. The V gene is TRBV10-3, the J gene TRBJ2-7; 9 bases agree with TRBD1. The CDR3 length is 15 residues. Germline V lookup: CDR1 ENHRY, CDR2 SYGVKD.

Comments on this clonotype: The junction does not match germline at one end; this may be a read error. The chain employs TRBV30 and TRBJ1-5, with D uncertain. Germline V lookup: CDR1 GTSNPN, CDR2 SVGIG (reference sequence). CDR3 length: 15 residues. CDR3 in amino acids: CTWSSGTGMHQPQHF. The CDR3 DNA is TGTACCTGGAGCTCGGGAACGGGGATGCATCAGCCCCAGCATTTT.

This clonotype was counted a single time. At one boundary the junction diverges from the germline segment, which might be a read error. The chain carries TRBV4-2 and TRBJ2-3; the D gene is possibly TRBD2 (6 bases). This CDR3 comprises 16 residues. Per the germline V gene, CDR1 is LGHNA and CDR2 is YNFKEQ. The CDR3: CASSLRDFRKGDTQYF. DNA of the CDR3: TGTGCCAGCAGCCTACGGGACTTCCGTAAGGGAGATACACAGTATTTT.

About this clonotype itself: The junction shows a germline mismatch at one end, possibly a read error. The V gene is TRBV4-2, the J gene TRBJ2-2, with D hard to call. CDR1 is LGHNA, CDR2 YNFKEQ, per germline. This CDR3 region has 13 residues. CDR3 loop: CTSTDKNTGELFF. CDR3 nucleotides: TGTACCAGCACAGACAAGAACACAGGGGAGCTGTTTTTT.

About this clonotype: At one boundary the junction diverges from the germline segment, which might be a read error. This sequence joins TRBV30 and TRBJ1-2, with unresolved D. Germline CDR1 is GTSNPN and CDR2 is SVGIG (reference sequence). The CDR3 runs to 11 residues. The CDR3 coding sequence is TGTGCCTGGAGTGGGGCCCCCGGGTACGCCTTC. This encodes CAWSGAPGYAF.

This clonotype was observed a few times. A read error may produce the germline difference seen at one junction end. The chain carries TRBV7-9 and TRBJ2-1; unclear D gene. The CDR3 length is 14 residues. Germline-derived CDR1 and CDR2 are SEHNR and FQNEAQ (reference sequence). The CDR3 loop is CASSLSEMQNEQFF. In nucleotides, the CDR3 is TGTGCCAGCAGCTTAAGTGAAATGCAAAATGAACAGTTCTTC. Full variable domain (outside the CDR3, taken from reference TRBV7-9 and TRBJ2-1): DTGVSQNPRHKITKRGQNVTFRCDPISEHNRLYWYRQTLGQGPEFLTYFQNEAQLEKSRLLSDRFSAERPKGSFSTLEIQRTEQGDSAMYLCASSLSEMQNEQFFGPGTRLTVL.

In its sample, this clonotype was seen many times. The chain uses TRBV10-3 and TRBJ2-1; D not resolved. The CDR3 covers 17 residues. Between the trimmed V and J ends, which lost 7 bases and 8 bases, there was a span of 27 bases. Germline V gene sequence: CDR1 ENHRY, CDR2 SYGVKD. The CDR3 here is CAITQRAPRGGLDEQFF. In nucleotides, the CDR3 is TGTGCCATCACCCAAAGGGCCCCTCGAGGCGGTTTGGATGAGCAGTTCTTC.

For this clonotype: This may be a read error, as it is one base from a much larger clone. The rearrangement uses TRBV6-5 and TRBJ1-6, with D possibly matching TRBD1 (5 bases). CDR1 and CDR2 (germline): MNHEY, SVGAGI. This CDR3 region has 14 residues. The CDR3 spells CDSSATLGDSPLHF. The CDR3 DNA follows: TGTGACAGCAGCGCTACTCTGGGGGATTCACCCCTCCACTTT.

The CDR3 DNA sequence: TGTGCCAGTCGTGAAGGCGGGACTAACTACGAGCAGTACTTC. It encodes CASREGGTNYEQYF. This chain uses TRBV2 with TRBJ2-7; 7 bases line up with TRBD2. Looked up from germline, CDR1 is SNHLY and CDR2 is FYNNEI. The CDR3 extends over 14 amino acids. With V trimmed by 9 bases and J by 3 bases, 11 bases remained unmatched.